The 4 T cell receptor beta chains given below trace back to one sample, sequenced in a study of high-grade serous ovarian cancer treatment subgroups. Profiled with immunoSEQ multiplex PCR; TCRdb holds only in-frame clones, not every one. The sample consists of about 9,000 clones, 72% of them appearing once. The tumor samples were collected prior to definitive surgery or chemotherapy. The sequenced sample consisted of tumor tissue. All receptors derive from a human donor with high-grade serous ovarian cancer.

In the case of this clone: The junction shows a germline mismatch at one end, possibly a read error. The DNA of the CDR3 is TGCGCCAGCAGCCAAGGGTTAACCGACAGAGGGGAGACCCAGTACTTC. This sequence encodes CASSQGLTDRGETQYF. The chain couples TRBV5-4 to TRBJ2-5, with D perhaps TRBD1 or TRBD2 (5 bases each). Germline V CDR1 and CDR2: SGHNT, YYREEE (reference sequence). This CDR3 region has 16 residues.

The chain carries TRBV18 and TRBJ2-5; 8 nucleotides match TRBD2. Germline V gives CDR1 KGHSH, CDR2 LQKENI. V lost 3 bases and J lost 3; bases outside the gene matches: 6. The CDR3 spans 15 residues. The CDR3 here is CASSPNSGNEETQYF. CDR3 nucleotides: TGTGCCAGCTCACCGAATAGCGGGAACGAAGAGACCCAGTACTTC.

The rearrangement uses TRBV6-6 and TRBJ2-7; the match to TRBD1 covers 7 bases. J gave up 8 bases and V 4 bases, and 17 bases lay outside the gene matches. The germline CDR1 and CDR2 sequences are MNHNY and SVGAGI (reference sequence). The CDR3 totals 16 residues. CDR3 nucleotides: TGTGCCAGCAGTTGGTCTAAGATGACAGGGCCTTCGCAGCAGTACTTC. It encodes CASSWSKMTGPSQQYF.

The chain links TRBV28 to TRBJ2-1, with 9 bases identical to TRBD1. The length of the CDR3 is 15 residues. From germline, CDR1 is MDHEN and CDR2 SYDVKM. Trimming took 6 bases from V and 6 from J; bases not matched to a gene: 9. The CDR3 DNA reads TGTGCCAGCAGCCCGGGACAGGGAGATGTCAATGAGCAGTTCTTC. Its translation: CASSPGQGDVNEQFF.